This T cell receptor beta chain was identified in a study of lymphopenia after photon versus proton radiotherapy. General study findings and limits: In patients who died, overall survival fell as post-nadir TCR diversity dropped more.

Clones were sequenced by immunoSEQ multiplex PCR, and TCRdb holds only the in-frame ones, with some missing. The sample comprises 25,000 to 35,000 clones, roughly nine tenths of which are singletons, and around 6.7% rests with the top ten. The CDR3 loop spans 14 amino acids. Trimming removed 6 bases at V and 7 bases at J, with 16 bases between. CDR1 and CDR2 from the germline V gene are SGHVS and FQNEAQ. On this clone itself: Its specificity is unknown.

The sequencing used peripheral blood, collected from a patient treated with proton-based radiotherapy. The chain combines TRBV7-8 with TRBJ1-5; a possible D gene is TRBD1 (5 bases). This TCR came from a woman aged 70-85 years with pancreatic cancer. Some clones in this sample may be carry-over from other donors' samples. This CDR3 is CASRPAGGFQPQHF. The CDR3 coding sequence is TGTGCCAGCAGACCCGCCGGGGGGTTCCAGCCCCAGCATTTT.